Shown below are 12 T cell receptor beta chains from a single sample sequenced in a study of blood T cells in healthy people across ages (dated by TCRdb to between 2015 and 2016). The library was made by 5' RACE. The sample was run on an Illumina HiSeq 2500. A second roughly 7 to 11 cycle PCR used a sample-barcoded 5' primer and a J-beta primer mix. TCRdb reanalyzed the raw reads on its own, using fastp at Q25 for trimming and MiXCR for clone calling, and kept in-frame beta chains. A single entry per CDR3 protein holds the most common genes and DNA from its merged rows. This sample holds around 1.5 million distinct CDR3 sequences; approximately 42% were observed only once. The ten largest clones add up to approximately 7.9% of the sample. Sequencing input: blood. These receptors all come from a woman aged 18-35 years in good health.

V is TRBV10-3 and J is TRBJ2-7; TRBD1 agrees at 9 bases. The end of the DNA fits TRBJ2-5 better, so the J call may be wrong. The CDR3 runs 14 residues. Germline CDR1 ENHRY, CDR2 SYGVKD. The CDR3 reads CAISEQGAGETQYF. In DNA, the CDR3 is TGTGCCATCAGTGAACAGGGGGCGGGGGAGACCCAGTACTTC.

The chain links TRBV9 to TRBJ1-5; D perhaps matches TRBD1 (5 bases). Trimming left V 3 bases short and J 0 bases short, with 16 bases between. The germline V gene has CDR1 SGDLS and CDR2 YYNGEE. The CDR3 has 17 residues. DNA of the CDR3: TGTGCCAGCAGCGCCGGGGCCGGGCTCACTAGCAATCAGCCCCAGCATTTT. Residues: CASSAGAGLTSNQPQHF.

The CDR3 reads CASSRHGTGSTDTQYF. The CDR3 DNA reads as TGTGCCAGCAGCCGACACGGGACAGGCAGCACAGATACGCAGTATTTT. The chain carries TRBV3-1 and TRBJ2-3; TRBD1 agrees at 8 bases. CDR3 length: 16 residues. V trimming: 4 bases; J trimming: 0 bases; junction bases outside the gene matches: 6. Germline-derived CDR1 and CDR2 are LGHDT and YNNKEL (reference sequence).

This clonotype was seen only a few times. The rearrangement joins TRBV6-5 to TRBJ2-5; TRBD2 matches 10 bases. Looked up from germline, CDR1 is MNHEY and CDR2 is SVGAGI. This CDR3 is built from 16 residues. The V gene end was trimmed by 2 bases and the J gene end by 0 bases; junction bases not matched to a gene: 3. CDR3 DNA sequence: TGTGCCAGCAGTTACGGACTAGCGGTGTACCAAGAGACCCAGTACTTC. It yields the protein CASSYGLAVYQETQYF.

The chain uses TRBV3-1 and TRBJ2-1; 9 bases align to TRBD2. With 0 bases clipped from V and 11 bases from J, the junction kept 8 bases outside the gene matches. CDR3 length: 15 amino acids. Per the germline V gene, CDR1 is LGHDT and CDR2 is YNNKEL (reference sequence). CDR3 sequence: CASSQDSGGELKQFF. The CDR3 bases are TGTGCCAGCAGCCAAGATAGCGGGGGAGAGCTAAAGCAGTTCTTC.

This clonotype was counted only a few times. The chain links TRBV5-1 to TRBJ2-3; 10 nucleotides agree with TRBD2. The CDR3 runs to 16 residues. Germline CDR1 SGHRS, CDR2 YFSETQ. The junction had 8 bases not matched to a gene; V was cut back by 4 bases and J by 3 bases. CDR3 loop: CASSDPSGSGTDTQYF. CDR3 bases: TGCGCCAGCAGCGACCCTAGCGGGAGTGGGACAGATACGCAGTATTTT. Variable domain in full (rest from reference TRBV5-1 and TRBJ2-3): KAGVTQTPRYLIKTRGQQVTLSCSPISGHRSVSWYQQTPGQGLQFLFEYFSETQRNKGNFPGRFSGRQFSNSRSEMNVSTLELGDSALYLCASSDPSGSGTDTQYFGPGTRLTVL.

This clonotype was found many times. The chain joins TRBV20-1 to TRBJ2-3; the D gene is possibly TRBD2 (7 bases). The CDR3 totals 11 residues. Germline V gene data show CDR1 as DFQATT and CDR2 as SNEGSKA (reference sequence). The CDR3 DNA follows: TGCAGAGGGGGGGATGCAGATACGCAGTATTTT. It is translated as CRGGDADTQYF.

The V gene is TRBV5-5, the J gene TRBJ2-5; TRBD1 might be the D (6 bases). The germline V gene has CDR1 SGHKS and CDR2 YYEKEE (reference sequence). With 0 bases removed from V and 13 bases from J, the gap between germline ends came to 10 bases. This CDR3 region has 11 residues. Here the CDR3 reads CASSLGDISYF. The CDR3 DNA is TGTGCCAGCAGCTTGGGGGACATTTCGTACTTC.

This clonotype was seen a handful of times. The V call is TRBV19, the J call TRBJ2-1; TRBD2 agrees at 13 bases. Germline V CDR1 and CDR2: LNHDA, SQIVND (reference sequence). The junction had 3 bases not matched to a gene; V was cut back by 5 bases and J by 5 bases. The CDR3 extends over 15 amino acids. In nucleotides, the CDR3 is TGTGCCAGTAGTGAGGGACTAGCGGGACACAATGAGCAGTTCTTC. Protein product: CASSEGLAGHNEQFF. The full variable domain, completed using reference TRBV19 and TRBJ2-1, is DGGITQSPKYLFRKEGQNVTLSCEQNLNHDAMYWYRQDPGQGLRLIYYSQIVNDFQKGDIAEGYSVSREKKESFPLTVTSAQKNPTAFYLCASSEGLAGHNEQFFGPGTRLTVL.

V and J are TRBV6-5 and TRBJ2-1; D may be TRBD1 (5 bases). V gave up 9 bases and J gave up 1 base, with 19 bases separating them. CDR1 is MNHEY and CDR2 is SVGAGI in the germline V gene. The CDR3 length is 16 residues. The CDR3 sequence is CARGPLADGSYNEQFF. CDR3 nucleotides: TGTGCCAGGGGGCCCCTTGCTGATGGGTCCTACAATGAGCAGTTCTTC.

The gene calls are TRBV12-3 or TRBV12-4 and TRBJ2-5; 8 nucleotides agree with TRBD2. The ends lost 0 bases at V and 4 bases at J; junction bases unmatched: 13. The CDR3 is made up of 18 amino acids. The CDR3 DNA follows: TGTGCCAGCAGTTTAGCAAGGACTAGCCGGGCGGTGGGAGAGACCCAGTACTTC. It encodes CASSLARTSRAVGETQYF.

V usage is TRBV20-1 and J usage is TRBJ1-2, with unresolved D. Germline CDR1 reads DFQATT; CDR2 reads SNEGSKA (reference sequence). CDR3 length: 14 amino acids. Trimming cost V 0 bases and J 4 bases, with 12 bases left between them. For the CDR3, the DNA is TGCAGTGCTAGAGATGAAGCGGAGGCCTATGGCTACACCTTC. Protein sequence: CSARDEAEAYGYTF.